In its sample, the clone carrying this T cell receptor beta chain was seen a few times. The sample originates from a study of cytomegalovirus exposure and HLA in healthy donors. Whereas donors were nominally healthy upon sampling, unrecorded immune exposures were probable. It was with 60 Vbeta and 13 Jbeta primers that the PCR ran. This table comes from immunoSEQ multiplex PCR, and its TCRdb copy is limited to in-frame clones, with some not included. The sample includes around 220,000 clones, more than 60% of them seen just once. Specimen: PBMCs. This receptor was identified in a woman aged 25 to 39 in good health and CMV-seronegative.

CDR3 amino acids: CASSLSLGPYNEQFF. The CDR3 coding sequence is TGTGCCAGCAGCTTATCGCTAGGCCCCTACAATGAGCAGTTCTTC. V usage is TRBV7-6 and J usage is TRBJ2-1; D remains unclear. Deletions cut 2 bases from V and 2 bases from J, with 10 bases between. The germline V gene has CDR1 SGHVS and CDR2 FNYEAQ. The length of the CDR3 is 15 residues.